These 21 T cell receptor beta chains share one sample of origin, sequenced in a study of a mutant IDH1 vaccine in newly diagnosed glioma. Libraries were prepared by immunoSEQ multiplex PCR; TCRdb keeps only in-frame clonotypes and omits some of them. This table has roughly 34,000 clones, roughly 54% appearing once. Antigens of these TCRs are unknown. Regarding time point: week 5, during vaccination. All doses held 300 ug of mutant IDH1 20-mer peptide, with topical imiquimod. Sequences were derived from PBMCs, sampled from a glioma patient whose treatment included an IDH1 peptide vaccine. All receptors come from a woman aged 18 to 35 with glioma.

V gene TRBV19 combines with J gene TRBJ1-4; TRBD1 agrees at 7 bases. The CDR3 loop spans 16 amino acids. The V gene end was trimmed by 7 bases and the J gene end by 3 bases; junction bases not matched to a gene: 11. Germline loops: CDR1 LNHDA, CDR2 SQIVND (reference sequence). CDR3: CASKGDSVVSNEKLFF. The CDR3 region has the DNA TGTGCCAGTAAAGGGGACAGTGTAGTATCTAATGAAAAACTGTTTTTT.

This chain joins TRBV5-1 and TRBJ2-1; D is perhaps TRBD1 (6 bases). This CDR3 region has 13 residues. Germline V CDR1 and CDR2: SGHRS, YFSETQ. The V gene lost 4 bases and the J gene lost 6 bases, with 11 bases spanning the gap. This CDR3 is CASSPDSPNEQFF. DNA of the CDR3: TGCGCCAGCAGCCCGGACAGCCCCAATGAGCAGTTCTTC.

The V gene is TRBV29-1, the J gene TRBJ2-5, with a possible D match to TRBD1 (5 bases). The V end lost 8 bases, the J end lost 4 bases, and 14 bases lay between the germline ends. Germline loops: CDR1 SQVTM, CDR2 ANQGSEA. CDR3 size: 12 residues. The CDR3 DNA follows: TGCAGCTTTAGGGGTGTGGGAGAGACCCAGTACTTC. The encoded protein is CSFRGVGETQYF.

The rearrangement links TRBV30 to TRBJ1-6; tentatively, D is TRBD1 (5 bases). V was pared by 2 bases and J by 0 bases, with 14 bases between. The CDR3 runs 17 residues. Germline V CDR1 and CDR2: GTSNPN, SVGIG (reference sequence). CDR3 coding DNA: TGTGCCTGGAGTTCGGGACTTTCTAGCTCCTATAATTCACCCCTCCACTTT. Residues: CAWSSGLSSSYNSPLHF.

The chain combines TRBV11-3 with TRBJ2-7, with 8 bases lining up with TRBD1. The CDR3 is 17 amino acids. CDR1 SGHNT and CDR2 YENEEA come from the germline V gene. V shed 5 bases and J 4 bases; nucleotides not matched to a gene: 16. The DNA of the CDR3 is TGTGCCAGCAGCACCCGGACAGGGAGATCCTCTTTGTACGAGCAGTACTTC. Translation: CASSTRTGRSSLYEQYF. Based on the CDR3 plus reference TRBV11-3 and TRBJ2-7, the full variable domain is EAGVVQSPRYKIIEKKQPVAFWCNPISGHNTLYWYLQNLGQGPELLIRYENEEAVDDSQLPKDRFSAERLKGVDSTLKIQPAELGDSAVYLCASSTRTGRSSLYEQYFGPGTRLTVT.

This clone was detected only a few times. The chain joins TRBV19 to TRBJ2-7; 9 positions agree with TRBD1. Germline assignment: CDR1 LNHDA and CDR2 SQIVND (reference sequence). The CDR3 spans 15 residues. Trimming removed 7 bases from V and 3 bases from J; junction bases left unmatched: 10. CDR3 bases: TGTGCCAGTACTCCTGCTGGGGACAGGGTCTACGAGCAGTACTTC. This translates into CASTPAGDRVYEQYF. Looking up the rest from reference TRBV19 and TRBJ2-7 gives the full variable domain: DGGITQSPKYLFRKEGQNVTLSCEQNLNHDAMYWYRQDPGQGLRLIYYSQIVNDFQKGDIAEGYSVSREKKESFPLTVTSAQKNPTAFYLCASTPAGDRVYEQYFGPGTRLTVT.

The sample holds one count of this clone. The V and J genes are TRBV6-5 and TRBJ2-1; D may be TRBD1 or TRBD2 (5 bases each). CDR1 and CDR2 (germline): MNHEY, SVGAGI. The ends were cut back, 9 bases at V and 0 bases at J, with 15 bases in the middle. There are 15 residues in the CDR3. CDR3 in amino acids: CASTSGPSSYNEQFF. The CDR3, as DNA: TGTGCCAGTACCTCGGGACCGAGCTCCTACAATGAGCAGTTCTTC.

The V call is TRBV7-9, the J call TRBJ2-3; D call uncertain. Trimming pared 1 base from V and 6 bases from J, leaving 5 bases between. The germline gives CDR1 SEHNR, CDR2 FQNEAQ (reference sequence). CDR3 length: 12 residues. CDR3 sequence (DNA): TGTGCCAGCAGCTTAGTGGTCGATACGCAGTATTTT. Amino acids: CASSLVVDTQYF.

The chain couples TRBV7-8 to TRBJ2-5; no clear D. V dropped 7 bases and J dropped 3 bases, with 9 bases sitting between them. CDR3 length equals 12 residues. Germline values: CDR1 SGHVS, CDR2 FQNEAQ. Here the CDR3 DNA reads TGTGCCAGCACCCTTGGGAAAGAGACCCAGTACTTC. Its translation: CASTLGKETQYF. The complete variable domain, with remaining parts taken from reference TRBV7-8 and TRBJ2-5, reads GAGVSQSPRYKVAKRGQDVALRCDPISGHVSLFWYQQALGQGPEFLTYFQNEAQLDKSGLPSDRFFAERPEGSVSTLKIQRTQQEDSAVYLCASTLGKETQYFGPGTRLLVL.

This clone showed up just a few times. The gene calls are TRBV5-6 and TRBJ2-7; D call uncertain. Trimming took off 1 base at V and 0 bases at J, with 8 bases between the two ends. This CDR3 is 14 amino acids long. Germline V gene data show CDR1 as SGHDT and CDR2 as YYEEEE. CDR3 amino acids: CASSLRQSSYEQYF. DNA for the CDR3: TGTGCCAGCAGCTTGAGGCAGAGCTCCTACGAGCAGTACTTC.

This clone was seen a few times. The chain carries TRBV6-5 and TRBJ1-5; D is undetermined. The CDR3 has 13 residues. Deletions cut 6 bases from V and 0 bases from J, with 6 bases between. Germline loops: CDR1 MNHEY, CDR2 SVGAGI. CDR3 region: CASRQYSNQPQHF. CDR3 nucleotides: TGTGCCAGCAGACAGTATAGCAATCAGCCCCAGCATTTT.

J is TRBJ1-2 and V is TRBV6-4; D is uncertain. This CDR3 region has 15 residues. The V and J ends lost 3 bases and 8 bases respectively, with 19 bases between them. Looked up from germline, CDR1 is MRHNA and CDR2 is SNTAGT. CDR3 sequence: CASSEEGGPTRGYTF. The DNA of the CDR3 is TGTGCCAGCAGTGAAGAGGGAGGGCCCACGCGGGGCTACACCTTC.

The gene calls are TRBV19 and TRBJ1-5, with D perhaps TRBD1 (5 bases). Between the trimmed V and J ends, which lost 6 bases and 0 bases, there was a span of 21 bases. The germline V gene encodes CDR1 LNHDA and CDR2 SQIVND (reference sequence). This CDR3 has 18 amino acids. This CDR3 reads CASSSGGAATYSNQPQHF. In DNA, the CDR3 is TGTGCCAGTAGCTCCGGCGGGGCCGCTACTTATAGCAATCAGCCCCAGCATTTT.

The chain joins TRBV6-5 to TRBJ1-5; 10 nucleotides match TRBD1. The CDR3 is made up of 15 amino acids. V lost 2 bases to trimming and J lost 6 bases; unmatched junction nucleotides: 4. CDR1 is MNHEY, CDR2 SVGAGI, per germline. The CDR3 here is CASSYGGQGTQPQHF. The CDR3 coding sequence is TGTGCCAGCAGTTACGGGGGACAGGGGACTCAGCCCCAGCATTTT.

The chain has TRBV5-8 and TRBJ1-2; 10 bases align to TRBD1. Germline CDR1 and CDR2: SGHTS and YDEGEE. This CDR3 has 12 residues. V was pared by 5 bases and J by 8 bases, with 3 bases of the junction left unmatched. CDR3 coding DNA: TGTGCCAGCAGTGGGGACAGGGGCGGCTACACCTTC. Protein: CASSGDRGGYTF.

This chain joins TRBV19 and TRBJ1-1, with no clear D. The germline CDR1 and CDR2 sequences are LNHDA and SQIVND (reference sequence). With 2 bases removed from V and 6 bases from J, the gap between germline ends came to 10 bases. The length of the CDR3 is 13 residues. The CDR3 sequence: CASSIKSLSEAFF. The CDR3 DNA is TGTGCCAGTAGTATAAAGTCGCTTTCTGAAGCTTTCTTT. The full variable domain, its missing parts supplied by reference TRBV19 and TRBJ1-1, is DGGITQSPKYLFRKEGQNVTLSCEQNLNHDAMYWYRQDPGQGLRLIYYSQIVNDFQKGDIAEGYSVSREKKESFPLTVTSAQKNPTAFYLCASSIKSLSEAFFGQGTRLTVV.

This chain links TRBV19 with TRBJ1-6, with D possibly matching TRBD1 (6 bases). CDR3 length: 14 amino acids. Germline V gives CDR1 LNHDA, CDR2 SQIVND (reference sequence). The V gene lost 4 bases and the J gene lost 8 bases, with 12 bases spanning the gap. This CDR3 reads CASSTLHRDSPLHF. CDR3 in DNA: TGTGCCAGTAGTACCCTTCACAGGGATTCACCCCTCCACTTT.

The chain combines TRBV2 with TRBJ1-2; D is undetermined. This CDR3 spans 12 amino acids. V lost 3 bases, J lost 6 bases, and 8 bases lay in between. CDR1 is SNHLY and CDR2 is FYNNEI in the germline V gene. The CDR3 loop reads CASSDRSHGYTF. CDR3 sequence (DNA): TGTGCCAGCAGTGACAGGTCGCATGGCTACACCTTC.

This clone appeared a few times. The chain uses TRBV5-1 and TRBJ1-1; 8 nucleotides line up with TRBD1. Germline V gene data show CDR1 as SGHRS and CDR2 as YFSETQ. The CDR3 has 16 residues. With V trimmed by 3 bases and J by 3 bases, 10 bases remained unmatched. Here the CDR3 reads CASSSRTGSRDTEAFF. The CDR3 region has the DNA TGCGCCAGCAGCTCTAGGACAGGGAGTAGGGACACTGAAGCTTTCTTT.

V and J are TRBV13 and TRBJ1-3, with D unresolved. This CDR3 is built from 12 residues. The V gene's germline CDR1 is PRHDT and CDR2 FYEKMQ (reference sequence). V lost 0 bases and J lost 4, with 1 base in between. The CDR3 nucleotides read TGTGCCAGCAGCTTAGGGGGAAACACCATATATTTT. Translation: CASSLGGNTIYF.

The chain carries TRBV4-3 and TRBJ1-4; 7 bases align to TRBD1. V was pared by 0 bases and J by 5 bases, with 6 bases of the junction left unmatched. The CDR3 has 16 residues. CDR1 is LGHNA, CDR2 YSLEER, per germline. CDR3 sequence (DNA): TGCGCCAGCAGCCAAGATTGGGACAGCATGAATGAAAAACTGTTTTTT. Amino acids: CASSQDWDSMNEKLFF.